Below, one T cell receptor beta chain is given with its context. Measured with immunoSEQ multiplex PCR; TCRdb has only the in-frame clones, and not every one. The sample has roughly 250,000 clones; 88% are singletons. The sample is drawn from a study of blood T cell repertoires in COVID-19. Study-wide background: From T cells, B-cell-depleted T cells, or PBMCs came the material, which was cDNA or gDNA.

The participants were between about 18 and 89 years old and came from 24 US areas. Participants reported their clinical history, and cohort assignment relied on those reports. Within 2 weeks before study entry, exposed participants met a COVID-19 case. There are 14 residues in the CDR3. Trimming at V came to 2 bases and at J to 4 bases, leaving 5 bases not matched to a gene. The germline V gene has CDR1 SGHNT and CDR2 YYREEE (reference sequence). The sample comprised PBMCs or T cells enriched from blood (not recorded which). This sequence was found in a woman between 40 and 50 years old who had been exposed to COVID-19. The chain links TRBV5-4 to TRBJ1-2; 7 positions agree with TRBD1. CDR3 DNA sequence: TGTGCCAGCAGCTTAAAGGGGGCTATCTATGGCTACACCTTC. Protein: CASSLKGAIYGYTF. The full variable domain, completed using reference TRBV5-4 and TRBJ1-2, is ETGVTQSPTHLIKTRGQQVTLRCSSQSGHNTVSWYQQALGQGPQFIFQYYREEENGRGNFPPRFSGLQFPNYSSELNVNALELDDSALYLCASSLKGAIYGYTFGSGTRLTVV.